The 18 T cell receptor beta chains below all came from one sample that was sequenced in a study of Graves' ophthalmopathy and Graves' hyperthyroidism. Scientists amplified the TCR beta CDR3 regions from RNA transcripts. Scientists carried out first-round RT-PCR using HTBI primers and then a second-round multiplex PCR. A single record per CDR3 protein comes from TCRdb applying MiXCR to the multiplex PCR reads. The table records a few hundred thousand distinct CDR3 sequences, roughly 18% of them present only once. The material sequenced was peripheral blood. Receptor source: a woman between 18 and 30 years old with Graves' ophthalmopathy.

This chain joins TRBV12-3 or TRBV12-4 and TRBJ1-2; D possibly corresponds to TRBD1 (6 bases). This CDR3 region has 15 residues. Between the trimmed V and J ends, which lost 5 bases and 5 bases, there was a span of 18 bases. CDR3 loop: CASSPHLDSAYGYTF. The CDR3 region has the DNA TGTGCCAGCAGTCCTCACCTGGACAGCGCGTATGGCTACACCTTC.

This clonotype was detected many times. This may arise from a read error, as a much more abundant clone is one base away. The chain combines TRBV5-1 with TRBJ1-1; D may be TRBD1 (5 bases). The germline V gene has CDR1 SGHRS and CDR2 YFSETQ. This CDR3 region has 13 residues. Trimming removed 4 bases at V and 0 bases at J, with 7 bases between. DNA for the CDR3: TGCGCCAGCAGCGGGGGGGTGAACACTGAAGCTTTCTTT. This gives the protein CASSGGVNTEAFF.

The chain uses TRBV10-2 and TRBJ2-7, with 7 bases matching TRBD1. The germline CDR1 and CDR2 sequences are WSHSY and SAAADI. The J segment lost 7 bases and the V segment lost 7 bases, leaving 7 bases of the junction unmatched. The CDR3 is made up of 12 amino acids. The CDR3: CASTHSRGEQYF. CDR3 sequence (DNA): TGCGCCAGCACACATTCCAGGGGGGAGCAGTACTTC.

There are many counts of this clonotype. At one end, the junction sequence differs from germline, possibly due to a read error. The CDR3, as DNA: TGTGCCTCCAGTGATCACAGGGTGTTGGATCAGCCCCAGCATTTT. It specifies CASSDHRVLDQPQHF. This sequence joins TRBV24-1 and TRBJ1-5, with D maybe TRBD1 (6 bases). This CDR3 spans 15 amino acids. CDR1 is KGHDR, CDR2 SFDVKD, per germline.

This clonotype was detected ten times or more. V usage is TRBV5-1 and J usage is TRBJ1-1; 7 nucleotides match TRBD1. The CDR3 has 17 amino acids. The ends lost 0 bases at V and 0 bases at J; junction bases unmatched: 8. CDR1 and CDR2 (germline): SGHRS, YFSETQ. The CDR3 region is CASSLGQGAIMNTEAFF. For the CDR3, the DNA is TGCGCCAGCAGCTTGGGACAGGGAGCTATCATGAACACTGAAGCTTTCTTT.

This clonotype has ten or more counts. This sequence joins TRBV27 and TRBJ1-1; D is undetermined. This CDR3 comprises 15 residues. CDR1 and CDR2 from the germline V gene are MNHEY and SMNVEV (reference sequence). The V end was cut by 2 bases, the J end by 2 bases, with 12 bases between. CDR3 coding DNA: TGTGCCAGCAGTTTAGACGGGGTTTTTAACACTGAAGCTTTCTTT. It specifies CASSLDGVFNTEAFF.

This clonotype came up many times. This chain joins TRBV12-3 or TRBV12-4 and TRBJ2-6, with D unclear. V shed 3 bases and J shed 1 base, with 13 bases lying between them. This CDR3 spans 17 amino acids. The CDR3 reads CASSFGRVRSGANVLTF. CDR3 in DNA: TGTGCCAGCAGTTTCGGTAGGGTTCGGTCTGGGGCCAACGTCCTGACTTTC.

This clonotype showed up just a few times. The V call is TRBV3-1, the J call TRBJ2-7, with 12 bases aligning to TRBD2. Germline CDR1 reads LGHDT; CDR2 reads YNNKEL (reference sequence). The CDR3 spans 18 residues. Trimming took 2 bases from V and 4 from J; bases not matched to a gene: 12. The CDR3: CASSQFPLAGGPPYEQYF. The CDR3, as DNA: TGTGCCAGCAGCCAATTTCCACTAGCGGGAGGACCCCCTTACGAGCAGTACTTC.

This clonotype has ten or more counts. This sequence joins TRBV4-3 and TRBJ2-7, with D possibly matching TRBD2 (6 bases). Trimming took 0 bases from V and 2 from J, leaving 14 bases between them. CDR1 and CDR2 (germline): LGHNA, YSLEER. The CDR3 consists of 16 residues. CDR3 DNA: TGCGCCAGCAGCCAAGAGGAGAAAGGACTAACCTACGAGCAGTACTTC. Translation: CASSQEEKGLTYEQYF.

This clonotype was seen ten or more times. The chain couples TRBV12-3 or TRBV12-4 to TRBJ1-2, with D possibly being TRBD1 (5 bases). The CDR3 length is 18 residues. Trimming cost V 1 base and J 1 base, with 19 bases left between them. The CDR3 sequence: CASSLEVWGNRDNYGYTF. The CDR3 region has the DNA TGTGCCAGCAGTTTAGAGGTTTGGGGGAACAGAGATAACTATGGCTACACCTTC.

This clonotype showed up many times. The J gene is TRBJ2-7, the V gene TRBV7-9; TRBD1 is a possible D gene (6 bases). CDR3 size: 16 residues. V lost 5 bases to trimming and J lost 2 bases, with 19 bases between them. The germline V gene has CDR1 SEHNR and CDR2 FQNEAQ (reference sequence). CDR3 residues: CASSTLGQQSAYEQYF. In nucleotides, the CDR3 is TGTGCCAGCAGCACCTTAGGACAGCAGAGTGCCTACGAGCAGTACTTC.

There are many counts of this clonotype. V gene TRBV11-2 combines with J gene TRBJ2-7, with D perhaps given as TRBD1 or TRBD2 (5 bases each). V lost 5 bases and J lost 0, with 20 bases in between. The CDR3 is 17 amino acids. The germline V gene encodes CDR1 SGHAT and CDR2 FQNNGV. The CDR3 loop reads CASSAYPRDGHSYEQYF. As DNA, the CDR3 is TGTGCCAGCAGCGCCTACCCTCGGGACGGACACTCCTACGAGCAGTACTTC.

This clonotype came up many times. The V and J genes are TRBV15 and TRBJ2-7, with TRBD2 matching 8 bases. The V segment lost 2 bases and the J segment 1 base; nucleotides outside the gene matches: 7. CDR1 is LNHNV and CDR2 is YYDKDF in the germline V gene (reference sequence). There are 16 residues in the CDR3. The CDR3 is CATSRNKREPSYEQYF. CDR3 DNA: TGTGCCACCAGCAGAAACAAGCGGGAGCCTTCCTACGAGCAGTACTTC.

Many counts were recorded for this clonotype. The chain combines TRBV7-3 with TRBJ2-7, with 12 bases matching TRBD1. There are 16 residues in the CDR3. The germline CDR1 and CDR2 sequences are SGHTA and FQGTGA. V was pared by 0 bases and J by 6 bases, with 6 bases of the junction left unmatched. The CDR3 protein is CASSLTPLGQGAEQYF. The CDR3 DNA is TGTGCCAGCAGCTTAACGCCGTTGGGACAGGGGGCCGAGCAGTACTTC.

V and J are TRBV6-1 and TRBJ2-2; D gene uncertain. Trimming shortened V by 7 bases and J by 6 bases, and 12 bases separated the two germline ends. Germline V gene data show CDR1 as MNHNS and CDR2 as SASEGT. The CDR3 is 13 residues long. The CDR3 loop reads CASTNSGSGELFF. In nucleotides, the CDR3 is TGTGCCAGCACCAACTCCGGATCCGGGGAGCTGTTTTTT.

In its sample, this clonotype was seen a few times. The chain carries TRBV6-1 and TRBJ1-2, with TRBD1 identical over 9 bases. V lost 7 bases and J lost 8; bases outside the gene matches: 8. Germline V lookup: CDR1 MNHNS, CDR2 SASEGT. The CDR3 length is 13 residues. The CDR3 is CASTGGTGLGYTF. The CDR3 DNA reads as TGTGCCAGCACGGGTGGGACAGGGTTAGGCTACACCTTC.

At least ten counts were recorded for this clonotype. CDR3 loop: CASSLRTYEQYF. The CDR3 nucleotides read TGTGCCAGCAGCTTAAGAACCTACGAGCAGTACTTC. The rearrangement links TRBV11-2 to TRBJ2-7, with D unresolved. The CDR3 is 12 amino acids. Germline values: CDR1 SGHAT, CDR2 FQNNGV. V was cut by 2 bases and J by 2 bases, with 4 bases left in between.

Ten or more counts support this clonotype. A read error may produce the germline difference seen at one junction end. The chain employs TRBV6-5 and TRBJ1-5; the D is unclear. The length of the CDR3 is 16 residues. Germline V gives CDR1 MNHEY, CDR2 SVGAGI. The CDR3 protein is CASSYSSGGTGEPTLF. CDR3 DNA: TGTGCCAGCAGTTACTCGTCCGGAGGTACGGGAGAGCCTACGCTTTTT.